A selection of T cell receptor beta chains follows, all from one sample in a study of Graves' ophthalmopathy and Graves' hyperthyroidism. From the multiplex PCR reads, TCRdb called clonotypes with MiXCR, one entry per CDR3 protein. The sample includes about 210,000 distinct CDR3 sequences, around 30% of them seen just once. Sequenced input: peripheral blood. These receptors all come from a middle-aged man with Graves' ophthalmopathy. CDR3s include the opening cysteine and the closing phenylalanine or tryptophan. The order of the fields is clone size, V gene, J gene, D gene, CDR3 DNA, CDR3 protein. A D gene is named only where the DNA matches it firmly. The listing skips clone size in some rows; elsewhere it reads once, few, many or a size class.

>-|TRBV6-4|TRBJ2-7|-
TGTGCCAGCAGCACGAGCGTCGAGCAGTACTTC
CASSTSVEQYF
>many|TRBV12-3/TRBV12-4|TRBJ2-7|TRBD1
TGTGCCAGCAGCGCGGTGGGACAGGGAATTGACGGGCAGTACTTC
CASSAVGQGIDGQYF
>-|TRBV29-1|TRBJ2-7|TRBD2
TGCAGCGCTAGCGGGGTACCGTACGAGCAGTACTTC
CSASGVPYEQYF
>many|TRBV6-1|TRBJ2-2|-
TGTGCCAGCAGACAGGGGAGGTCGAACACCGGGGAGCTGTTTTTT
CASRQGRSNTGELFF
>many|TRBV9|TRBJ2-5|-
TGTGCCAGCAGCGTAGTCGGGGCTCAAGAGACCCAGTACTTC
CASSVVGAQETQYF
>once|TRBV28|TRBJ1-5|-
TGTGCCAGCAGTCCGAATATACGGAATCAGCCCCAGCATTTT
CASSPNIRNQPQHF
>-|TRBV6-5|TRBJ1-6|TRBD1
TGTGCCAGCAGTTACTCCGGACAGGGGGCTAGCTCCTATAATTCACCCCTCCACTTT
CASSYSGQGASSYNSPLHF
>many|TRBV7-2|TRBJ2-5|-
TGTGCCAGCAGACTAACGGGGACCCAAGAGACCCAGTACTTC
CASRLTGTQETQYF
>-|TRBV6-2/TRBV6-3|TRBJ2-4|TRBD1
TGTGCCAGCAGTGGACAGGGGGTGAAAAACATTCAGTACTTC
CASSGQGVKNIQYF
>many|TRBV5-1|TRBJ2-4|TRBD1
TGCGCCAGCAGCCTGGGACAGGGTGGCATTCAGTACTTC
CASSLGQGGIQYF
>many|TRBV12-3/TRBV12-4|TRBJ2-5|-
TGTGCCAGCAGGCGGGACAGAAACATCCAAGAGACCCAGTACTTC
CASRRDRNIQETQYF
>few|TRBV12-3/TRBV12-4|TRBJ2-7|-
TGTGCCAGCAGCCGACAGGTGGGGGGCTCCTACGAGCAGTACTTC
CASSRQVGGSYEQYF
>many|TRBV6-2/TRBV6-3|TRBJ2-2|-
TGTGCCAGCAGCCCCACGTGGGAAGGAAGCGGGGAGCTGTTTTTT
CASSPTWEGSGELFF
>many|TRBV4-3|TRBJ1-6|-
TGCGCCAGCAGCCAAGAGCTACCTATCTATAATTCACCCCTCCACTTT
CASSQELPIYNSPLHF
>-|TRBV19|TRBJ2-6|-
TGTGCCAGTAGTCCTGCGGCCAGCCACTCTGGGGCCAACGTCCTGACTTTC
CASSPAASHSGANVLTF
>many|TRBV6-2/TRBV6-3|TRBJ2-7|-
TGTGCCAGCAGTTCCTCGACAGTCCTCTACGAGCAGTACTTC
CASSSSTVLYEQYF
>many|TRBV10-3|TRBJ1-5|-
TGTGCCATCAGTGATGGCCGCGGGGGCAATCAGCCCCAGCATTTT
CAISDGRGGNQPQHF
>many|TRBV7-9|TRBJ2-2|TRBD2
TGTGCCAGCAGTCCGCCCGCTAGCGGGAGTTTTTCCGGGGAGCTGTTTTTT
CASSPPASGSFSGELFF
>many|TRBV30|TRBJ1-5|-
TGTGCCTGGAGGGACAAGTCTTATAGCAATCAGCCCCAGCATTTT
CAWRDKSYSNQPQHF
>-|TRBV20-1|TRBJ1-6|-
TGCAGTGCTAGTCCCGGACTGAATTCACCCCTCCACTTT
CSASPGLNSPLHF
>-|TRBV12-3/TRBV12-4|TRBJ1-3|-
TGTGCCAGCAGTTTTCGGGGGGAAGGAAACACCATATATTTT
CASSFRGEGNTIYF
>-|TRBV25-1|TRBJ2-7|TRBD1
TGTGCCAGCAGGAAGACTACAGGGGAAGGTTACGAGCAGTACTTC
CASRKTTGEGYEQYF
>many|TRBV2|TRBJ2-5|TRBD2
TGTGCCAGCCTCGGCGGGAGGGACCAAGAGACCCAGTACTTC
CASLGGRDQETQYF
>-|TRBV6-1|TRBJ2-5|-
TGTGCCAGCAGCGAAGGGGGGCCGGGGGGCCAGTACTTC
CASSEGGPGGQYF
>many|TRBV5-1|TRBJ2-7|TRBD1
TGCGCCAGCAGCTTGGCACCGGGACAGGGGTTCAACGAGCAGTACTTC
CASSLAPGQGFNEQYF
>-|TRBV19|TRBJ2-4|TRBD2
TGTGCCAGTAGTATTGGGACTAGCGGCCGGCACTTC
CASSIGTSGRHF
>-|TRBV7-8|TRBJ2-4|-
TGTGCCAGCAGCTCAGGATCCAAAAACATTCAGTACTTC
CASSSGSKNIQYF
>-|TRBV4-2|TRBJ2-4|-
TGTGCCAGCAGCCAAAACCCGGGACCGAACATGGATAACATTCAGTACTTC
CASSQNPGPNMDNIQYF
>-|TRBV28|TRBJ1-2|-
TGTGCCAGCAGTCCACGAGGACGGGTATATGGCTACACCTTC
CASSPRGRVYGYTF
>many|TRBV6-5|TRBJ2-7|-
TGTGCCAGCAGTTACCAAGGGGCCTCCTACGAGCAGTACTTC
CASSYQGASYEQYF
>-|TRBV6-1|TRBJ2-7|TRBD2
TGTGCCAGCGGGGCTAGCGGGAGGGTCGACGAGCAGTACTTC
CASGASGRVDEQYF
>many|TRBV28|TRBJ2-2|-
TGTGCCAGCAGTTTTTTGTTTCTGGGCACGGGCACCGGGGAGCTGTTTTTT
CASSFLFLGTGTGELFF
>many|TRBV7-2|TRBJ2-7|-
TGTGCCAGCAGCTTTGATAGCGGCCGCTCCTACGAGCAGTACTTC
CASSFDSGRSYEQYF
>many|TRBV19|TRBJ1-3|-
TGTGCCAGTAAGGGTCAGGCTGGAAACACCATATATTTT
CASKGQAGNTIYF
>many|TRBV2|TRBJ2-5|-
TGTGCCAGCAGTGGGGGTGGCAGGGGAGAGACCCAGTACTTC
CASSGGGRGETQYF